This T cell receptor (beta chain) derives from a study of regulatory T cells in long-lasting Graves disease. The time point was: newly diagnosed GD, antithyroid drugs for less than 3 months. RNA from PBMCs was the source of the TCR library. To make TCR beta libraries, researchers used iRepertoire HTBI primers and Arm-PCR of CDR3 regions. Each CDR3 protein is one row after TCRdb ran MiXCR on the multiplex PCR reads. The sample lists roughly 350,000 distinct CDR3 sequences; 16% were seen once. This clonotype was detected ten times or more. These data also formed part of another study, on T cells in Graves' hyperthyroidism and ophthalmopathy. That study adds: Diagnosis relied on clinical symptoms, serum thyroxine and TRAb, thyroid ultrasound and orbital computed tomography. Classification by a 13 V-J model distinguished ophthalmopathy from stable hyperthyroidism.

The TCR sequence derives from a woman aged 18-29 years with Graves disease. The source material was peripheral blood mononuclear cells (PBMCs), sampled at new diagnosis, from a patient treated with antithyroid drugs.

The CDR3 loop is CASSLGQGGFF. CDR3 in DNA: TGTGCCAGCAGTTTGGGACAGGGGGGGTTCTTC. The chain couples TRBV12-3 or TRBV12-4 to TRBJ2-1, with TRBD1 identical over 11 bases. The ends lost 3 bases at V and 15 bases at J; junction bases unmatched: 1. The CDR3 sequence is 11 residues long.